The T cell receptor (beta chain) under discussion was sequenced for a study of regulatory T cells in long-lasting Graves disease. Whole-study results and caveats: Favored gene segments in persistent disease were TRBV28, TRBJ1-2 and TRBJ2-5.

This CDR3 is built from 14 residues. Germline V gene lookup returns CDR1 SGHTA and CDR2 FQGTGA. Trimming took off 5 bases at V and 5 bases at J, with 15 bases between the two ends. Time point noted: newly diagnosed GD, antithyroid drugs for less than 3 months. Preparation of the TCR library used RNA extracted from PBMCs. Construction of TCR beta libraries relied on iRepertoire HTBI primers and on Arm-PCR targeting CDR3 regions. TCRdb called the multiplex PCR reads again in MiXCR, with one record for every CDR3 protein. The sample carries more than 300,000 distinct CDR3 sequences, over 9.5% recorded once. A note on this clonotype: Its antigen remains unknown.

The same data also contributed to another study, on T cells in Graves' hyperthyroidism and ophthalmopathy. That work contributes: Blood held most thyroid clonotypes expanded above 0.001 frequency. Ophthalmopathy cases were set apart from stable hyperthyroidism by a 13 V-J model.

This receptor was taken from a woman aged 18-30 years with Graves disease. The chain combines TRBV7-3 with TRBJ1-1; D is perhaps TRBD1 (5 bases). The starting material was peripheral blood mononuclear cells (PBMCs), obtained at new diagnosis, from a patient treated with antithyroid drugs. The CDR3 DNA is TGTGCCAGCAGCCGTGCCGGGTGGGGGACTGAAGCTTTCTTT. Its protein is CASSRAGWGTEAFF.